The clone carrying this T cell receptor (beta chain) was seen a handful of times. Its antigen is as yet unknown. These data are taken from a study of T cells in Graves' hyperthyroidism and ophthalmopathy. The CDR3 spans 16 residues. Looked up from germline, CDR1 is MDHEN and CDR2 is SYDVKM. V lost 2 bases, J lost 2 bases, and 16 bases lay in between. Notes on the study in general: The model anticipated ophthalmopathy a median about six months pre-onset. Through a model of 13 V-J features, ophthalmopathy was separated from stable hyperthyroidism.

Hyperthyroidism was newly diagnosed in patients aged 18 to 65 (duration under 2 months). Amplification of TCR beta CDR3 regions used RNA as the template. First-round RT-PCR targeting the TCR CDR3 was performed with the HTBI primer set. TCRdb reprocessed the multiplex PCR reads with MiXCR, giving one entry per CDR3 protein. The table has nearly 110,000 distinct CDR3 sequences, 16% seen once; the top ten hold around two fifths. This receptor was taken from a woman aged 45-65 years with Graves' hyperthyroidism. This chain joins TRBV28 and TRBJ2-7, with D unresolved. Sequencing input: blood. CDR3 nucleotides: TGTGCCAGCAGTTTACGCCCGTTGGCTTCACCCTACGAGCAGTACTTC. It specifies CASSLRPLASPYEQYF.